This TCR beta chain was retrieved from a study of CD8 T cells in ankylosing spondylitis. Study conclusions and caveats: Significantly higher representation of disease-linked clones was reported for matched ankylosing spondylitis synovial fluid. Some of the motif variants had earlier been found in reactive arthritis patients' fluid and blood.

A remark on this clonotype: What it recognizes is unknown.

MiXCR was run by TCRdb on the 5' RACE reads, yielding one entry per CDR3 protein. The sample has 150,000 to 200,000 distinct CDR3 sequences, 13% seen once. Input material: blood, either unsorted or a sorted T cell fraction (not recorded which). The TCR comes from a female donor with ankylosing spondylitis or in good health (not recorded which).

The CDR3 DNA reads TGTGCCAGCAGCCCAGGCGGGAGGCGCTCCCCTTCGGCTATCGGGGAGCTGTTTTTT. Translated: CASSPGGRRSPSAIGELFF. This chain links TRBV12-3 or TRBV12-4 with TRBJ2-2; 8 positions match TRBD2. This CDR3 comprises 19 residues. Trimming took 6 bases from V and 7 from J; bases not matched to a gene: 22.